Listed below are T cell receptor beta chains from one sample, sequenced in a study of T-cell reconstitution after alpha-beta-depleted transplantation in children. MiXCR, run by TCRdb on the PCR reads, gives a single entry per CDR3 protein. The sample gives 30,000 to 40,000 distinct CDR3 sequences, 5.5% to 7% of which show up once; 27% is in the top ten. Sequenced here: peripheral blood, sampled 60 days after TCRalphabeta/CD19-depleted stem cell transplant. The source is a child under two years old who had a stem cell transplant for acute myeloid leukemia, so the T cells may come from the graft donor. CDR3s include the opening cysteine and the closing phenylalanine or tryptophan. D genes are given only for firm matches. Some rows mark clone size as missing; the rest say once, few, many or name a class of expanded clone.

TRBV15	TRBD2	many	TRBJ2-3	TGTGCCACCAGCAGGGGACTAGCGGGAAAAAATACGCAGTATTTT	CATSRGLAGKNTQYF
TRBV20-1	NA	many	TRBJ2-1	TGCAGTGCTGGGGCCCCCAGGACCGTACCATCCTACAATGAGCAGTTCTTC	CSAGAPRTVPSYNEQFF
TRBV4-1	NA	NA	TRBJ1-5	TGCGCCAGCAGCCAAAAGGAGGGTCAGCCCCAGCATTTT	CASSQKEGQPQHF
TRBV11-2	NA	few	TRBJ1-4	TGTGCCAGCAGCTTTCCCGGAAAAGGAGAAAAACTGTTTTTT	CASSFPGKGEKLFF
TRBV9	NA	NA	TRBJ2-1	TGTGCCAGCAGCCTCAATCCCCTACATCCGAACCACAATGAGCAGTTCTTC	CASSLNPLHPNHNEQFF
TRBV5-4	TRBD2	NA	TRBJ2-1	TGTGCCAGCAGCTCCGGGACTAGCATCAATGAGCAGTTCTTC	CASSSGTSINEQFF
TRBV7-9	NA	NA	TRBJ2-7	TGTGCCAGCAGCTCAGGACAGGGAGGGAGGCGTTACTTC	CASSSGQGGRRYF
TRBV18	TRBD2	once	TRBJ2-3	TGTGCCAGCTCACCAAGGCTAGCGGGGGGCACAGATACGCAGTATTTT	CASSPRLAGGTDTQYF
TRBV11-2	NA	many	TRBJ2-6	TGTGCCAGCAGCCTAAAGTACTCTGGGGCCAACGTCCTGACTTTC	CASSLKYSGANVLTF
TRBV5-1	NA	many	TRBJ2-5	TGCGCCAGCAGCTCTCCCTACCAAGAGACCCAGTACTTC	CASSSPYQETQYF
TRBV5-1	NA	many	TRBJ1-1	TGCGCCAGCAGCTTGTACGATTTGGCGAACACTGAAGCTTTCTTT	CASSLYDLANTEAFF
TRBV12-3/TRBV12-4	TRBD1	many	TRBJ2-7	TGTGCCAGCAGCGCCAGGACAGGGACCTCCTACGAGCAGTACTTC	CASSARTGTSYEQYF
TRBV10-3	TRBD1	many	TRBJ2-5	TGTGCCATCAGTGAGTCAAGGACAGGCCCCCAGTACTTC	CAISESRTGPQYF
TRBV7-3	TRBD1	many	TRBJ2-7	TGTGCCAGCAGCTTAAATCCGACAGGGAGCTCCTACGAGCAGTACTTC	CASSLNPTGSSYEQYF
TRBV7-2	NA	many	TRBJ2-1	TGTGCCAGCAGCCCCCGGACCACGGAGCAGTTCTTC	CASSPRTTEQFF
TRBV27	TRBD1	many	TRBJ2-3	TGTGCCACCATCATTAGACAGGGAGCGGATACGCAGTATTTT	CATIIRQGADTQYF
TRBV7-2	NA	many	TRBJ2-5	TGTGCCAGCAGCTTAGATCCGGGGAAGACCCAGTACTTC	CASSLDPGKTQYF
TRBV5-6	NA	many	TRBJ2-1	TGTGCCAGCAGCTTGTGGGGGGGGGGCTTTCCCTACAATGAGCAGTTCTTC	CASSLWGGGFPYNEQFF
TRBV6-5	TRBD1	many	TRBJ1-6	TGTGCCAGCACCCTCACCCGGACAGGGATCTCTTCACCCCTCCACTTT	CASTLTRTGISSPLHF
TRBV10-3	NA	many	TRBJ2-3	TGTGCCATCAGTGAGCCGAGAGGCGAGGCCACAGATACGCAGTATTTT	CAISEPRGEATDTQYF
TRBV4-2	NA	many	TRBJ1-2	TGTGCCAGCAGCCAAGACCTCGGCTATGGCTACACCTTC	CASSQDLGYGYTF
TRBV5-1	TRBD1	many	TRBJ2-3	TGCGCCAGCAGGCCAGGGGGCCCCAGGGCAGATACGCAGTATTTT	CASRPGGPRADTQYF
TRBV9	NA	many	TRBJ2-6	TGTGCCAGCAGCGTAGGCCCTCGCAGGGGACCTGGGGCCAACGTCCTGACTTTC	CASSVGPRRGPGANVLTF
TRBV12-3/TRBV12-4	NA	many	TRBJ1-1	TGTGCCAGCAGTTTATCTCTCACTGAAGCTTTCTTT	CASSLSLTEAFF
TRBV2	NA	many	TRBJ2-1	TGTGCCAGCAGTTATAAATACGAGCAGTTCTTC	CASSYKYEQFF
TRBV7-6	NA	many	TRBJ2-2	TGTGCCAGCAGCGCAGAAGGCAGGGAGAACACCGGGGAGCTGTTTTTT	CASSAEGRENTGELFF
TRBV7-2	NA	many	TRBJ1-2	TGTGCCAGCAATAGGGGGGGAGTTGGCTATGGCTACACCTTC	CASNRGGVGYGYTF
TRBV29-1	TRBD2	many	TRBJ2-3	TGCAGCGTTGCGGCGGGAGGGCCCCCTTCCACAGATACGCAGTATTTT	CSVAAGGPPSTDTQYF
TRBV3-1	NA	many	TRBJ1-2	TGTGCCAGCAGCCAATGGGAGATCAAGGCTAACTATGGCTACACCTTC	CASSQWEIKANYGYTF
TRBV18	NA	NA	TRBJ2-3	TGTGCCAGCTCACTTTGGACAGGCACAGATACGCAGTATTTT	CASSLWTGTDTQYF
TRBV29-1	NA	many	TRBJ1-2	TGCAGCGTTGACCAGACAGAAAACTATGGCTACACCTTC	CSVDQTENYGYTF
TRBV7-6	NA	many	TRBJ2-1	TGTGCCAGCAGCTGGCTAGCGCCATTAAACAATGAGCAGTTCTTC	CASSWLAPLNNEQFF
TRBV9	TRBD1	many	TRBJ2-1	TGTGCCAGCAGCGCCGGGACAGGCCTTTACAATGAGCAGTTCTTC	CASSAGTGLYNEQFF
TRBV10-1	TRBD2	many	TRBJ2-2	TGCGCCAGCAGTCACCTCCCTAGCGGGGGGGACACCGGGGAGCTGTTTTTT	CASSHLPSGGDTGELFF
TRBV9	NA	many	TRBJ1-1	TGTGCCAGCAGCCGAGGGACCAGGATGAACACTGAAGCTTTCTTT	CASSRGTRMNTEAFF
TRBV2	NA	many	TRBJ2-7	TGTGCCAGCAGGGGGTACGAGCAGTACTTC	CASRGYEQYF
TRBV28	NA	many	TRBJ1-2	TGTGCCAGCAGTTTATCGGACGCAGCCGCGGAGGGCTACACCTTC	CASSLSDAAAEGYTF
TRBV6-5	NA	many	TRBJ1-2	TGTGCCAGCAGTCTACAAGGCCCTGTAAACTATGGCTACACCTTC	CASSLQGPVNYGYTF
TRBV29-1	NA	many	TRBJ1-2	TGCAGCGTTGGGGGTTCGGGGCGCGGCTACACCTTC	CSVGGSGRGYTF
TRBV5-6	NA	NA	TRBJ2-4	TGTGCCAGCAGCGTGAAAAACATTCAGTACTTC	CASSVKNIQYF